This TCR beta chain emerged from a study of vaccination and CD4 T cells after COVID-19. Study background: The stimulating agents, overlapping spike peptides, came from SARS-CoV-2, HCoV-NL63, HCoV-OC43 and HCoV-229E.

As for treatment: approximately 9-day PBMC culture with coronavirus spike peptide pools or control peptides (ViraFEST assay). The culture of about 2 million PBMCs per well included about 9.7 IU/ml IL-2 and about 10 ug/ml peptide pools. Study-wide results and caveats: Early post-infection timepoints were not included, and relatively few convalescent patients were studied. Convalescent patients had a median 86.3% of post-vaccine SARS-CoV-2-reactive clones that were detected only after vaccination, not before it.

Scientists ran DNA taken from cultured CD4+ T cells through the Oncomine TCR Beta short-read assay for sequencing. A single record per CDR3 protein comes from TCRdb applying MiXCR to the PCR reads. The sample contains about 15,000 distinct CDR3 sequences, about 53% of which appear only once. The CDR3 is made up of 15 amino acids. Trimming took 5 bases from V and 4 from J; bases not matched to a gene: 10. Germline CDR1 reads SGHTA; CDR2 reads FQGNSA. This clonotype has a handful of counts. Its antigen is unknown. The gene calls are TRBV7-2 and TRBJ2-7, with 8 nucleotides matching TRBD2. The TCR sequence derives from a human donor who had recovered from COVID-19. The material sequenced was CD4+ T cells from blood, cultured in vitro, taken before SARS-CoV-2 vaccination. CDR3 loop: CASSPRGGPAYEQYF. CDR3 nucleotide sequence: TGTGCCAGCAGCCCCCGGGGGGGGCCGGCATACGAGCAGTACTTC.